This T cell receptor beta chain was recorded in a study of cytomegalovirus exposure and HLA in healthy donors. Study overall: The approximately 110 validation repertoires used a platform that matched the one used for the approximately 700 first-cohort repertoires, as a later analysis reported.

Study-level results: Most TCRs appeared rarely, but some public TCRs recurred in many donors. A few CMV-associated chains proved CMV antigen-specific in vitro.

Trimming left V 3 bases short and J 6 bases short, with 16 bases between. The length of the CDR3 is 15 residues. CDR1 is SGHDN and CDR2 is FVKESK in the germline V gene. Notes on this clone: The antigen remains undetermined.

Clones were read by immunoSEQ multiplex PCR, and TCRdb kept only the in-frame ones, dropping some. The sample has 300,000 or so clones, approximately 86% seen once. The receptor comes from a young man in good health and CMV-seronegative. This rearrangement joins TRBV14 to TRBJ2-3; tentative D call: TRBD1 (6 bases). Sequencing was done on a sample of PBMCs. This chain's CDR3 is CASSHQTGWYDTQYF. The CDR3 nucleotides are TGTGCCAGCAGCCACCAAACAGGGTGGTATGATACGCAGTATTTT.